This TCR beta chain originates from a study of shared clonotypes between healthy human individuals (dated by TCRdb to 2020 to 2022). General notes on the study: A few men and a couple of women, aged 18 to 49 years, made up the cohort. For each donor, CD4 naive and CD4 memory were each run on three plates, CD8 naive on two plates, and CD8 memory on one plate. Libraries were prepared and TCR repertoires were sequenced by different laboratories using diverse techniques, in order to increase sequencing depth and limit assay-specific biases. Per donor, leukapheresis produced somewhere between about 0.9 and 9.5 billion PBMCs. To estimate repertoire size and how much clonotypes are shared between individuals, the study performed deep sequencing of blood TCR repertoires from a few healthy adults. Overall study results and their limits: Compared with non-shared clonotypes, the clonotypes found in all four sorted-subset donors had higher generation probabilities. Based on pairwise subsampling, the degree of clonotype sharing among donors was expected to be affected by sequencing depth. Naive subsets generally had larger estimated clonotype richness than memory subsets. Roughly 5.2% of naive CD4, around 3.6% of naive CD8, roughly 2.4% of memory CD4, and about 0.4% of memory CD8 clonotypes were shared across several donors. The small number of donors limited the genetic and exposure-history diversity represented. Sampling was restricted to blood, and TCR repertoires in tissue are likely to differ from TCR repertoires in blood. Incomplete sequencing was indicated by rarefaction of sorted-subset datasets, despite the large sequencing depth.

Healthy HIV-negative adults with no recently reported acute infections or vaccinations were included as donors. Only Caucasian adults living in Nashville, Tennessee, USA were represented among the donors. CD4+ T cells were enriched by magnetic negative selection; naive cells were then positively selected on CD45RA, and the negative fraction formed the memory subset. Blood was obtained by leukapheresis, after which PBMCs were separated by Ficoll-Histopaque density gradient centrifugation and cryopreserved in liquid nitrogen vapor phase. Purity and quantity of every magnetically sorted T cell population were checked by analytical flow cytometry. Genomic DNA was isolated from every sorted fraction and measured by UV absorbance on a Nanodrop 2000c. Using the deep immunoSEQ assay, TCR CDR3 regions were amplified from genomic DNA by multiplex PCR. For each cell subset, the extracted genomic DNA was distributed evenly across all wells of several immunoSEQ 96-well plates, and each plate served as one replicate. For sorted subsets, each replicate PCR was loaded with around 220 ng genomic DNA, equivalent to approximately 33,000 T cell genomes. Purified libraries were measured with a Qubit 3.0 fluorometer, size-checked on a Bioanalyzer 2100, and measured again with the KAPA Library Quantification kit. Every immunoSEQ 96-well plate was sequenced on a dedicated single-read 150-cycle Illumina NextSeq 550 flow cell. Concerning the study's data processing: Because only junctional sequences without quality scores were contained in the immunoSEQ output, filtering matching that applied to full-length reads could not be performed. Sequences were annotated with PyIR, a Python wrapper for IgBLAST v1.9, and V/J genes and CDR3 were assigned using IMGT germline references. Reads with weak V/J assignments (E-value above 1e-6), missing CDR3, stop codons, out-of-frame junctions, or ambiguous translated residues were removed. A V3J clonotype was defined by an identical inferred V gene, J gene, and CDR3 amino acid sequence. Percentage overlap between repertoires was calculated by dividing the number of shared unique clonotypes by the size of the smaller repertoire. Repertoire richness was assessed with RTK rarefaction, the Chao1 estimator, and Recon v2.1 estimates of unobserved clonotypes. Generation probabilities for all TCRbeta clonotypes obtained by the gDNA method from a handful of donors were computed using OLGA. TCRdb provides this immuneACCESS table in a form limited to in-frame rearrangements. Some clones are lacking; in checked studies, under half of them reflect an unresolved V gene, and why the rest are absent is not known. V, J and clone size derive from that table, while D and trimming were established from the DNA sequence. In all, the sample holds some 2,100,000 clones, and nearly 97% of those were seen once. 0.1% to 0.15% of the sample is held by the ten biggest clonotypes.

Of note for this clone: Its antigen is still unknown. The input lacks base qualities; no much larger clone sits a single base away.

The germline V gene sets CDR1 to WSHSY and CDR2 to SAAADI. The CDR3 covers 13 residues, taking in both the cysteine and the phenylalanine. The sequence is cut down to CDR3 DNA, 39 bases in frame from base 1. V ends up 6 bases short and J 5 bases short, with an unmatched junction base count of 3. The specimen sequenced was naive CD4+ T cells sorted from blood. The cell subset or site tag for this specimen amounts to: CD45RA+ positively selected. The sequence was collected from a man between 18 and 29 years old in good health. The rearranged chain carries TRBV10-2 and TRBJ2-5; the junction holds 10 bases that match TRBD1. The nucleotide sequence is given as TGCGCCAGCAGCCGGGGACAGGGGGAGACCCAGTACTTC. The translation is CASSRGQGETQYF.